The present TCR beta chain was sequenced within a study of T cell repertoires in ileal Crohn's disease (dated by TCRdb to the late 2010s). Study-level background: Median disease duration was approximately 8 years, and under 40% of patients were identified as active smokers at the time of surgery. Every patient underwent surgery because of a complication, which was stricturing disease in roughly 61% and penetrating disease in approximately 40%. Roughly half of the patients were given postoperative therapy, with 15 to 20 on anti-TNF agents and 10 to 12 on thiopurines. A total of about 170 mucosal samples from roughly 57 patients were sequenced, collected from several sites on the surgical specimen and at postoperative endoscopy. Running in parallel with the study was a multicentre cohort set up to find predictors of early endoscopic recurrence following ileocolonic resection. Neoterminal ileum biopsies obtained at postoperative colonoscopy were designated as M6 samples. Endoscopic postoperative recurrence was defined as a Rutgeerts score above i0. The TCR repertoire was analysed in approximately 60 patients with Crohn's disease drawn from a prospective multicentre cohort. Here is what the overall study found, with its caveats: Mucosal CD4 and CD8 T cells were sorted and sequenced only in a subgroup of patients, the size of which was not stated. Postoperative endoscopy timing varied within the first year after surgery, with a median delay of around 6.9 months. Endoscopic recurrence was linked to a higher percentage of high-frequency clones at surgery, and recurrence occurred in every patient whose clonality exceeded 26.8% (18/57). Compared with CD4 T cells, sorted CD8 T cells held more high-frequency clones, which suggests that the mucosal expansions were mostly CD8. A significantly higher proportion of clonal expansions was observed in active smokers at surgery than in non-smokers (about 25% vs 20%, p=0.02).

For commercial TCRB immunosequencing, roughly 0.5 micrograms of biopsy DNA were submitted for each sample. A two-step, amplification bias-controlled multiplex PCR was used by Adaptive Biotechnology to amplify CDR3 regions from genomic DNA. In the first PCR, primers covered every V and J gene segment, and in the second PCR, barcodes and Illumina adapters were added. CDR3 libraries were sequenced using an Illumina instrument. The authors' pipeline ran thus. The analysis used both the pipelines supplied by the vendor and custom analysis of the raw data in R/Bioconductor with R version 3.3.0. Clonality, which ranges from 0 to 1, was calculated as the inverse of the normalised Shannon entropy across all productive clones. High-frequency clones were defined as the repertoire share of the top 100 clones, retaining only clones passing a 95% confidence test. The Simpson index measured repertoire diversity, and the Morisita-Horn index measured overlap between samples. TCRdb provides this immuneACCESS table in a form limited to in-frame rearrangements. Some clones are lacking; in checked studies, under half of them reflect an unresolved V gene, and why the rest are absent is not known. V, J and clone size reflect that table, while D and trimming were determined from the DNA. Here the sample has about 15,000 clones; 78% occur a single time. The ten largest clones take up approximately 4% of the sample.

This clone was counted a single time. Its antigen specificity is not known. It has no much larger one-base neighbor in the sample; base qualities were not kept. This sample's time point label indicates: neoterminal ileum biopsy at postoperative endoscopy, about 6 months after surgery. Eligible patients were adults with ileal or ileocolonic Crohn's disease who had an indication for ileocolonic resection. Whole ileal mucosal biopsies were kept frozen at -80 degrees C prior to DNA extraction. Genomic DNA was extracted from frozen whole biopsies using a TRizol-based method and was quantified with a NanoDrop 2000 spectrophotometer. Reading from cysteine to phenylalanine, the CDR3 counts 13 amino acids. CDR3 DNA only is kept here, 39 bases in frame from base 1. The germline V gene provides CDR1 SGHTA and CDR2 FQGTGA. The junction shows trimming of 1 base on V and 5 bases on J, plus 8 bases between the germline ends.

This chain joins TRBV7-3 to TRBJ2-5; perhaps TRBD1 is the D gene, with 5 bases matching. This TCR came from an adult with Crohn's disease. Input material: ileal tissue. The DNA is TGTGCCAGCAGCTTAAACGCAGGGGAGACCCAGTACTTC. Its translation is CASSLNAGETQYF.